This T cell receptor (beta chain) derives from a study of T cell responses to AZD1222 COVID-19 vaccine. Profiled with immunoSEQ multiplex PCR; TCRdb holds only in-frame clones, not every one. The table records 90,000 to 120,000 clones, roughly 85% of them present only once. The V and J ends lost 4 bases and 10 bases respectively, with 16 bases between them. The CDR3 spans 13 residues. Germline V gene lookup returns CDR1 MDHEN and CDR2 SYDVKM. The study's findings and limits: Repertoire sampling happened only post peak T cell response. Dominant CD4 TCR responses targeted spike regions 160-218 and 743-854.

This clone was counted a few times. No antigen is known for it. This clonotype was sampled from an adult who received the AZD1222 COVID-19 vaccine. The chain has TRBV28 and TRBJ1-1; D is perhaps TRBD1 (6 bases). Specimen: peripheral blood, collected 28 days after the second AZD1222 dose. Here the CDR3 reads CASSSPQGERAFF. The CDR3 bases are TGTGCCAGCAGTTCCCCACAGGGTGAACGAGCTTTCTTT.